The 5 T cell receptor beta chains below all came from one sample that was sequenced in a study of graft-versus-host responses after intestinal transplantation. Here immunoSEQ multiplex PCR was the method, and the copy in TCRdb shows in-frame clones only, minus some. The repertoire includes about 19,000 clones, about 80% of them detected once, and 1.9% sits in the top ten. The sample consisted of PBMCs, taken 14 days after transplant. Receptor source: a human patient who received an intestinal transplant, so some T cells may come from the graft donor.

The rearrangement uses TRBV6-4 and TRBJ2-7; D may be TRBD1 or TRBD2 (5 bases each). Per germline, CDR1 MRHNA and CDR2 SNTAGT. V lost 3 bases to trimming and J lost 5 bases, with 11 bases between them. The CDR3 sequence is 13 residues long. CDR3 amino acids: CASSEGTRDEQYF. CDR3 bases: TGTGCCAGCAGTGAAGGGACCAGAGACGAGCAGTACTTC.

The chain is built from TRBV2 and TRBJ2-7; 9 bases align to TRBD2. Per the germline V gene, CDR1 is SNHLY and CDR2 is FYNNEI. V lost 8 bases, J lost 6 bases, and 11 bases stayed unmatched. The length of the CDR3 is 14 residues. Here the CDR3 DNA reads TGTGCCAGCCAGATAGCGGGGGAAGGGAGCGAGCAGTACTTC. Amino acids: CASQIAGEGSEQYF.

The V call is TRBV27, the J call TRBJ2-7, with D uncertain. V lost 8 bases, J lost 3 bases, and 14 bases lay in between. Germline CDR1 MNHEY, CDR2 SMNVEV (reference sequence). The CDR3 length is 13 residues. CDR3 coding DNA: TGTGCCAGCTTAGTGGCCCGTATCTACGAGCAGTACTTC. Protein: CASLVARIYEQYF.

The CDR3: CASSEGRGFRDEQYF. As DNA, the CDR3 is TGCGCCAGCAGTGAAGGGCGGGGGTTTAGGGACGAGCAGTACTTC. The J gene is TRBJ2-7, the V gene TRBV10-2; 7 nucleotides line up with TRBD2. V shed 3 bases and J 5 bases; nucleotides not matched to a gene: 10. In germline, CDR1 is WSHSY, CDR2 SAAADI. This CDR3 region has 15 residues.

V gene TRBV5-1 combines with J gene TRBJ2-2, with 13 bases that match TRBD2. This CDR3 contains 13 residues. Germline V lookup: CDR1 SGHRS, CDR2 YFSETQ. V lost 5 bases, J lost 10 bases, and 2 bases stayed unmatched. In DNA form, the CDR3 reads TGCGCCAGCAGACTAGCGGGAGGGACGGAGCTGTTTTTT. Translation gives CASRLAGGTELFF.